The rows below give T cell receptor beta chains drawn from one sample of a study of cytomegalovirus exposure and HLA in healthy donors. Produced via immunoSEQ multiplex PCR; TCRdb's table is partial and in-frame only. The sample consists of about 190,000 clones, roughly 83% of them appearing once. Sequenced material: PBMCs. The origin of the receptors is a boy between 2 and 10 years old in good health and CMV-seronegative. Both conserved end residues are part of each CDR3. Expanded clones get a size class; other rows say once, few or many, or leave the size out.

17,TRBJ2-5,NA,TRBV2,CATNPRLTETGTETQYF
14,TRBJ1-3,NA,TRBV2,CASSGQISGNTIYF
19,TRBJ1-2,NA,TRBV6-1,CASSVVSGRQGASLYGYTF
19,TRBJ2-6,NA,TRBV19,CASSTPGTSGSPGANVLTF
15,TRBJ1-4,NA,TRBV13,CASSSSGTGSEKLFF
15,TRBJ2-3,NA,TRBV5-1,CASSGLAGSTDTQYF
16,TRBJ2-7,few,TRBV9,CASSPRRTSGSHEQYF
14,TRBJ1-1,NA,TRBV10-2,CASSDGQGHTEAFF
20,TRBJ2-1,NA,TRBV21-1,CASSKVGLAGDVRKYNEQFF
15,TRBJ2-4,NA,TRBV7-2,CASRPDRGRENIQYF
16,TRBJ2-1,few,TRBV19,CASSILGLAGVNEQFF
16,TRBJ2-2,NA,TRBV7-3,CASILSGNRGTGELFF
15,TRBJ2-3,NA,TRBV6-1,CASSLWGQGPDTQYF
16,TRBJ2-2,NA,TRBV6-6,CASSYPQGPGTGELFF
14,TRBJ1-2,NA,TRBV5-4,CASSHSGTGKGYTF
15,TRBJ1-2,NA,TRBV5-4,CASSRPTGGYYGYTF
16,TRBJ2-3,NA,TRBV6-1,CASSGRLAGSTDTQYF
17,TRBJ2-5,NA,TRBV4-3,CASSQDPLAGGPGTQYF
15,TRBJ1-5,NA,TRBV19,CASSISGTGAQPQHF
14,TRBJ1-1,NA,TRBV2,CASTKTGGRTEAFF
12,TRBJ2-3,once,TRBV6-1,CASSEGGPTQYF
12,TRBJ1-1,NA,TRBV27,CASSFRGTEAFF
14,TRBJ1-4,NA,TRBV2,CASSLQGASEKLFF
14,TRBJ2-7,once,TRBV6-1,CASSESTSLYEQYF
15,TRBJ1-1,NA,TRBV10-1,CASSAYRITNTEAFF
14,TRBJ2-3,NA,TRBV5-1,CASSGTTPTDTQYF
14,TRBJ1-2,NA,TRBV18,CASSPALEGYGYTF
15,TRBJ1-5,NA,TRBV5-1,CASSPTSGVNQPQHF
15,TRBJ1-1,NA,TRBV23-1,CASSQSAGLDGEAFF
13,TRBJ2-7,NA,TRBV27,CASSSGLTGRQYF
19,TRBJ1-2,NA,TRBV19,CASSIVLGAAGPTWNGYTF
14,TRBJ2-7,NA,TRBV6-1,CASSERTGGGEQYF
16,TRBJ1-1,NA,TRBV5-6,CASSQWTPPLNTEAFF
13,TRBJ2-1,NA,TRBV7-2,CASSSRGGNEQFF
14,TRBJ1-1,NA,TRBV6-6,CASSFKTADTEAFF
19,TRBJ2-6,NA,TRBV18,CASSPLGAGGLAGANVLTF
17,TRBJ2-7,NA,TRBV21-1,CASSTLGQGALSYEQYF
13,TRBJ1-2,NA,TRBV7-3,CASSLSHGDGYTF
15,TRBJ1-5,NA,TRBV28,CASSSNRQPNQPQHF
18,TRBJ2-3,NA,TRBV27,CASSLRSGTSRGANTQYF
15,TRBJ1-2,few,TRBV27,CASSPRQGALLGYTF
14,TRBJ2-5,once,TRBV7-2,CASSPQGGMETQYF
14,TRBJ2-1,NA,TRBV5-1,CASSFGGKYNEQFF
14,TRBJ2-1,NA,TRBV5-1,CASSLRTGMGEQFF
15,TRBJ2-5,NA,TRBV5-1,CASSPSGLGQETQYF
16,TRBJ2-2,NA,TRBV10-1,CASSGTGVLGAGELFF
15,TRBJ2-7,NA,TRBV11-2,CASSYRSSVSYEQYF
15,TRBJ1-6,NA,TRBV5-1,CASSLAGGGISPLHF
14,TRBJ1-2,NA,TRBV11-2,CASSSAGGADGYTF
13,TRBJ1-5,NA,TRBV11-2,CASSLGEDQPQHF
16,TRBJ1-2,NA,TRBV13,CASSPGTGTRWYGYTF
13,TRBJ1-1,NA,TRBV7-2,CASNGQLNTEAFF
16,TRBJ2-5,NA,TRBV5-4,CASSPGLAGKQETQYF
18,TRBJ2-2,NA,TRBV7-2,CASSLKRTSGTNTGELFF
15,TRBJ2-4,few,TRBV7-9,CASSLVGGQGNIQYF
17,TRBJ1-2,NA,TRBV5-3,CARSLFAGPKANYGYTF
16,TRBJ1-2,NA,TRBV30,CAWSGTGGAGPYGYTF